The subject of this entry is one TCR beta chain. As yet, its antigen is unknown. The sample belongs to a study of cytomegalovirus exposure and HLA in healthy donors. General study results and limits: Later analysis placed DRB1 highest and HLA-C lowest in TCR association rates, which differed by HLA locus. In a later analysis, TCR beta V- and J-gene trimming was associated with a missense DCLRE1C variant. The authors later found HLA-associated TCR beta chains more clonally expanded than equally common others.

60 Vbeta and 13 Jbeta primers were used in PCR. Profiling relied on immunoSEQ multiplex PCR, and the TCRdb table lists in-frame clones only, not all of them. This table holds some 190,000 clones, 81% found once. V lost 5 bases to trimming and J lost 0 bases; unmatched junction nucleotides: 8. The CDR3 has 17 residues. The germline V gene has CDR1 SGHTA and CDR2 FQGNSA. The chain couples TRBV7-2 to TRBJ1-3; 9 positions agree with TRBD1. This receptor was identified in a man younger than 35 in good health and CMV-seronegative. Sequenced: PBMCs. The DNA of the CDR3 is TGTGCCAGCAGCCCGGGGACAGGGCTGAGCTCTGGAAACACCATATATTTT. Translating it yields CASSPGTGLSSGNTIYF.